This is a list of T cell receptor beta chains from one sample in a study of T-cell memory formation after mild COVID-19. TCRdb re-analysed the 5' RACE reads in MiXCR, keeping a single row per CDR3 protein. The table lists 350,000 to 550,000 distinct CDR3 sequences, roughly 18% of them singletons. Sequences were obtained from PBMCs or a T cell subset sorted from them (not recorded which). Every receptor here comes from a man younger than 35 who had mild COVID-19 (a few samples of this study predate the infection). Cell type and time point are not known. Both conserved end residues are part of each CDR3. Each record gives: clone size, J gene, D gene, V gene, CDR3 DNA, CDR3 protein. A D gene is named only where the DNA matches it firmly. Size is omitted from some rows. Given values are once, few, many or a class for expanded clones.

- TRBJ1-1 - TRBV20-1 TGCAGTGCTAGAGATCGATGGTCTGAAGCTTTCTTT CSARDRWSEAFF
many TRBJ2-3 TRBD1 TRBV7-2 TGTGCCAGCAGTACAGGGGGCGCGGCAGATACGCAGTATTTT CASSTGGAADTQYF
- TRBJ1-5 TRBD1 TRBV5-6 TGTGCCAGCAGTAACCAGGGGGCGGTTCAGCCCCAGCATTTT CASSNQGAVQPQHF
- TRBJ1-1 - TRBV7-8 TGTGCCAGCAGCTTTCTAGAGACAGGAAACACTGAAGCTTTCTTT CASSFLETGNTEAFF
- TRBJ1-1 - TRBV7-3 TGTGCCAGCAGCCAACAGCTGAACACTGAAGCTTTCTTT CASSQQLNTEAFF
- TRBJ2-5 - TRBV2 TGTGCCAGCAGTGACCAGTCCCAAGAGACCCAGTACTTC CASSDQSQETQYF
few TRBJ2-3 - TRBV7-2 TGTGCCAGCAGCCCTGGACACAGCACAGATACGCAGTATTTT CASSPGHSTDTQYF
many TRBJ2-1 TRBD1 TRBV7-7 TGTGCCAGCAGCGCAGACAGGGGCTCCTACAATGAGCAGTTCTTC CASSADRGSYNEQFF
many TRBJ1-2 TRBD1 TRBV7-9 TGTGCCAGCAGCTTAGCGACAGGGGGCGGCTACACCTTC CASSLATGGGYTF
few TRBJ2-7 - TRBV5-1 TGCGCCAGCAGCTTGGGCTTAGCAGGGAAGGCCTACGAGCAGTACTTC CASSLGLAGKAYEQYF
- TRBJ1-2 - TRBV6-1 TGTGCTAGCAGTGATGGGACACTTTATGGCTACACCTTC CASSDGTLYGYTF
- TRBJ2-1 - TRBV6-6 TGTGCCAGCAGTTACGTGGGGGACTCCTACAATGAGCAGTTCTTC CASSYVGDSYNEQFF
- TRBJ1-1 TRBD1 TRBV12-3/TRBV12-4 TGTGCCAGCAGTTTACCCCGACAGGGTGCGACTGAAGCTTTCTTT CASSLPRQGATEAFF
- TRBJ2-5 - TRBV7-7 TGTGCCAGCAGCTCCCCGGGCAGGGGAGAGACCCAGTACTTC CASSSPGRGETQYF
- TRBJ1-3 - TRBV19 TGTGCCAGTAGTACACTCGACAGTTCTGGAAACACCATATATTTT CASSTLDSSGNTIYF